Below, one T cell receptor beta chain is given with its context. Its antigen is unknown. Primers: 60 Vbeta forward and 13 Jbeta reverse. The data were produced by immunoSEQ multiplex PCR, yet TCRdb's version contains in-frame clones alone and is incomplete. The sample consists of 140,000 to 150,000 clones, 84% of them appearing once. The record originates from a study of cytomegalovirus exposure and HLA in healthy donors. Trimming at V came to 2 bases and at J to 1 base, leaving 1 base not matched to a gene. From germline, CDR1 is SGHVS and CDR2 FQNEAQ. The CDR3 sequence is 15 residues long. Points from the study as a whole: Most TCR sequences were uncommon, yet certain public TCRs appeared in many donors.

The sample comprised PBMCs. The receptor was derived from a boy between 2 and 10 years old in good health and CMV-seronegative. The chain carries TRBV7-8 and TRBJ2-3; TRBD2 aligns across 9 bases. CDR3 sequence: CASSLRGRGTDTQYF. The CDR3 nucleotides are TGTGCCAGCAGCTTACGCGGGAGGGGCACAGATACGCAGTATTTT.